This T cell receptor beta chain was retrieved from a study of T-cell memory formation after mild COVID-19. Overall study: TCR clusters were mostly donor specific.

V was clipped by 2 bases and J by 6 bases, with 11 bases between them. The CDR3 contains 15 residues. In TCRdb, the 5' RACE reads were re-called with MiXCR into one record per CDR3 protein. The sample carries 150,000 to 200,000 distinct CDR3 sequences, about 28% recorded once. The chain recombines TRBV12-3 or TRBV12-4 with TRBJ1-6; no definite D call. The sequence came from an adult woman who had mild COVID-19 (a few samples of this study predate the infection). Cell type and time point are not known. The sequenced sample was PBMCs or a T cell subset sorted from them (not recorded which). CDR3 bases: TGTGCCAGCAGTTTAAACCCCCAGAGTAATTCACCCCTCCACTTT. It is translated as CASSLNPQSNSPLHF.